This T cell receptor beta chain originates from a study of read filtering for tumor transcriptome and immune sequencing (dated by TCRdb to the early 2020s). Turning to the overall study: The cohort had around 16 male and 14 female patients with a mean age of about 70 years, ranging from roughly 45 to 90. One main goal was a read-filtering strategy for immune repertoire data, in particular deciding whether clonotypes backed by only one read should be removed. By revised international staging, under 10 patients were R-ISS I, around 15 were R-ISS II and about seven were R-ISS III. TCR-region mapped reads per sample ranged from about 3.5 to 10.27 million with IR-seq versus only roughly 85 to 1273 with RNA-seq. The study compared TCR repertoires from targeted immune repertoire sequencing and bulk whole-transcriptome sequencing run on the same bone marrow samples. After DNase treatment, whole-transcriptome libraries were prepared using the TruSeq RNA Access Library Prep Kit. What the authors observed across the whole study: In IR-seq, single-read clonotypes were around four fifths of clonotypes but around 3.2% of total reads; in RNA-seq they were 74.6% of clonotypes and about 41% of reads. The sorted CD138-negative fraction was composed of a mixed bone marrow immune population rather than of purified T cells. When single-read clonotypes were removed, the proportions of shared clonotypes in IR-seq and RNA-seq correlated more strongly. Clonotypes were captured by IR-seq at much higher depth and more reliably than by RNA-seq, and smaller IR-seq throughput was sufficient for identification of most shared clonotypes.

TCR libraries were built from 400 ng RNA with the Immunoverse kit, using molecular barcoded adaptors covering alpha/delta and beta/gamma chains. TCR library preparation used the same RNA that was used for transcriptome sequencing. Sequencing of the TCR libraries was done on an Illumina HiSeq 4000 with 2 x 150 cycles. In the source study's methods: With MiXCR, TCR reads were aligned to human V, D, J and C references and assembled into CDR3 clonotypes, with quality filtering and error correction included. The tcR package in R was used to analyze clonotype counts and gene usage diversity. For inspection of raw mapping reads, RNA-seq reads were mapped by STAR aligner version 2.5.3a onto GRCh37 of the human genome. IR-seq fastq files were randomly downsampled with Seqtk 1.3 to test the effect of sequencing depth on detected clonotypes. Through fastp at Q25 and MiXCR, TCRdb rebuilt clones from the public reads, retaining in-frame beta chains. Here each entry gathers all rows of one CDR3 protein and keeps the most common genes and DNA. The V and J calls and clone size come from TCRdb's table, not from the authors' own analysis. Here the sample has tens of thousands of distinct CDR3 sequences; about 20% occur a single time. The ten largest make up around a sixth of the sample.

Every patient had bone marrow sampled at the time of active disease. Bone marrow mononuclear cells were isolated by Ficoll-Hypaque density gradient centrifugation. CD138-negative cells were obtained by negative selection after labeling with CD138 magnetic microbeads on a MACS separator, removing myeloma plasma cells. Flow cytometry with CD138 antibodies on an Attune NxT was used to check how pure the isolated cells were. TRIzol reagent was used to extract total RNA, which was then quantified with a NanoDrop spectrophotometer. Paired RNA-seq and IR-seq were performed on each patient's CD138-negative bone marrow sample. The CDR3 goes from the cysteine to the phenylalanine over 16 residues. CDR3 DNA is the only sequence kept; it has 48 bases, read in frame from the first base. After removal of 6 bases from V and 8 bases from J, the junction retains 14 bases not matched to a gene. CDR1 and CDR2 are drawn from the germline V gene: WSHSY, SAAADI.

This clonotype was observed many times. Its target antigen remains unknown. There are no base qualities to consult, and no much larger clone falls within one base. Sequencing was performed on a population of CD138-negative cells sorted from bone marrow. Taken with the paper, the label for cell subset or site translates to: bone marrow mononuclear cells depleted of CD138+ plasma/myeloma cells by negative magnetic selection. The rearrangement joined TRBV10-2 to TRBJ2-1; the central 9 bases match TRBD1. This receptor was taken from a donor aged 40 or older with multiple myeloma. The CDR3 here reads CASRYRGQRVGYEQFF. The DNA sequence is TGCGCCAGCAGATACAGGGGGCAAAGAGTAGGCTATGAGCAGTTCTTC.